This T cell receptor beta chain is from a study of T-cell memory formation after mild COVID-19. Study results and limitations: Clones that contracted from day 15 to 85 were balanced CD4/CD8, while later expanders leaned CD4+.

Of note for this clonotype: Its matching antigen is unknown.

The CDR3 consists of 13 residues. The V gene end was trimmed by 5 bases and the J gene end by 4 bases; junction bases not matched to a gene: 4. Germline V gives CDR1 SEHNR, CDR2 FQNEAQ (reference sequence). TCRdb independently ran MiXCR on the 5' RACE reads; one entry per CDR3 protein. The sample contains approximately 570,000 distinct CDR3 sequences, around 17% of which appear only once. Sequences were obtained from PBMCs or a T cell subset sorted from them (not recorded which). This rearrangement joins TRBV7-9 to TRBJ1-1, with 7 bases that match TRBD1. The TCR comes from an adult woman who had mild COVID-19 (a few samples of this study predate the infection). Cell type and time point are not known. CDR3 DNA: TGTGCCAGCAGCCCACAGGGGCCCACTGAAGCTTTCTTT. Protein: CASSPQGPTEAFF.